This is a list of T cell receptor beta chains from one sample in a study of T cell responses to AZD1222 COVID-19 vaccine. Sequenced by immunoSEQ multiplex PCR; TCRdb stores in-frame clones only, minus some. In the table there are about 140,000 clones, about nine tenths of which are singletons. The sample in question was peripheral blood, obtained 28 days after the second AZD1222 dose. The receptors come from an adult who received the AZD1222 COVID-19 vaccine. CDR3s include the opening cysteine and the closing phenylalanine or tryptophan. D genes are given only for firm matches. Size values are once, few and many counts, or a class for expanded clones, and some rows have none.

d_call,j_call,v_call,clone_size,cdr3_nt,cdr3_aa
TRBD1,TRBJ2-2,TRBV28,.,TGTGCCAGCAGTTCCGGGAACAGGGGGCAGACCGGGGAGCTGTTTTTT,CASSSGNRGQTGELFF
TRBD2,TRBJ2-7,TRBV3-1/TRBV3-2,.,TGTGCCAGCAGCCAGCTCGGGGGGGTTCAAGCGGGAGTTCCCCGGCGCGGCGAGCAGTACTTC,CASSQLGGVQAGVPRRGEQYF
.,TRBJ1-5,TRBV4-1,.,TGCGCCAGCAGCCAAAATGGGGGGGGGCTGGGCAATCAGCCCCAGCATTTT,CASSQNGGGLGNQPQHF
.,TRBJ1-2,TRBV6-5,.,TGTGCCAGCCGCACGGGTTATGGCTACACCTTC,CASRTGYGYTF
TRBD2,TRBJ2-7,TRBV5-6,.,TGTGCCAGCAGCTTGTTGGCGGGAGGGCCCTACGAGCAGTACTTC,CASSLLAGGPYEQYF
TRBD2,TRBJ2-4,TRBV7-2,once,TGTGCCAGCAGCCCTATGAGCGTAGCGGGGGGTTTTCAGTACTTC,CASSPMSVAGGFQYF
TRBD2,TRBJ2-1,TRBV7-9,.,TGTGCCAGCAGCTTAGGACTAGCGGGAGTATCCAGCTCCTACAATGAGCAGTTCTTC,CASSLGLAGVSSSYNEQFF
TRBD1,TRBJ1-1,TRBV6-5,.,TGTGCCAGCAGTTCATGGACAGGCTCAATGAACACTGAAGCTTTCTTT,CASSSWTGSMNTEAFF
.,TRBJ2-5,TRBV7-3,.,TGTGCCAGCAGCTTGAACGGCGAAGAGACCCAGTACTTC,CASSLNGEETQYF
.,TRBJ2-2,TRBV30,few,TGTGCCTGGAGTGTAGGTATGGGCACCGGGGAGCTGTTTTTT,CAWSVGMGTGELFF
.,TRBJ1-5,TRBV5-1,few,TGCGCCAGCAGCTTTCACATACTCAATCAGCCCCAGCATTTT,CASSFHILNQPQHF
.,TRBJ1-6,TRBV2,.,TGTGCCAGCAGCCGAGACGGAGGCCGAAATTCACCCCTCCACTTT,CASSRDGGRNSPLHF
.,TRBJ2-5,TRBV5-5,.,TGTGCCAGCAGCCGCGCCGGGGACTGGCAAGAGACCCAGTACTTC,CASSRAGDWQETQYF
.,TRBJ1-2,TRBV24-1,.,TGTGCCACCAGTGAACAGAACTATGGCTACACCTTC,CATSEQNYGYTF
.,TRBJ2-1,TRBV5-1,.,TGCGCCAGCAGCTTGGTAGACGACAATGAGCAGTTCTTC,CASSLVDDNEQFF
TRBD2,TRBJ2-7,TRBV4-2,.,TGTGCCAGCAGCCCGAGCGGGACTATCTACGAGCAGTACTTC,CASSPSGTIYEQYF
.,TRBJ1-4,TRBV19,once,TGTGCCAGTAGCAAGCTGAATGAAAAACTGTTTTTT,CASSKLNEKLFF
.,TRBJ2-5,TRBV5-6,.,TGTGCCAGCAGCTTGCGGGGAAGGGAGACCCAGTACTTC,CASSLRGRETQYF
.,TRBJ1-1,TRBV25-1,once,TGTGCCAGCAGTGAATTTTATGAAAGTACCGGGCGGAACACTGAAGCTTTCTTT,CASSEFYESTGRNTEAFF
.,TRBJ2-5,TRBV30,.,TGTGCCTGGATTGAGGGAGTAAGATGGGGATCCGGAGAGACCCAGTACTTC,CAWIEGVRWGSGETQYF
.,TRBJ2-5,TRBV24-1,once,TGTGCCACCAGTGATTTCCGTGGGGAGACCCAGTACTTC,CATSDFRGETQYF
.,TRBJ1-5,TRBV12-5,.,TGTGCTAGTGGTCAGGGTGGCCATCAGCCCCAGCATTTT,CASGQGGHQPQHF
.,TRBJ2-1,TRBV27,.,TGTGCCAGCAGTTGGCTAAATGAGCAGTTCTTC,CASSWLNEQFF
.,TRBJ1-1,TRBV7-6,.,TGTGCCAGCAGCTTAGCGCCTGACACTGAAGCTTTCTTT,CASSLAPDTEAFF
.,TRBJ1-2,TRBV2,.,TGTGCCAGCACACCCTACAACTATGGCTACACCTTC,CASTPYNYGYTF
.,TRBJ2-5,TRBV13,.,TGTGCCAGCAGCCTCCCCGGAGCAGAGACCCAGTACTTC,CASSLPGAETQYF
TRBD1,TRBJ2-7,TRBV9,.,TGTGCCAGCAGCGTAGCAGGGGGATACTACGAGCAGTACTTC,CASSVAGGYYEQYF
.,TRBJ1-2,TRBV2,.,TGTGCCAGCAGTCCACAGGGTTATGGCTACACCTTC,CASSPQGYGYTF
TRBD1,TRBJ1-1,TRBV30,.,TGTGCCTGGGAGCCCGGACAGGGGTACACTGAAGCTTTCTTT,CAWEPGQGYTEAFF
TRBD1,TRBJ2-2,TRBV6-4,.,TGTGCCAGCAGCCCGGGACAGGAGAACACCGGGGAGCTGTTTTTT,CASSPGQENTGELFF
.,TRBJ1-5,TRBV4-3,.,TGCGCCAGCAGCCAAGATTCTGTCAATCAGCCCCAGCATTTT,CASSQDSVNQPQHF
.,TRBJ1-3,TRBV7-9,.,TGTGCCAGCAGCTTAGACCTCTTCTTCGGAAACACCATATATTTT,CASSLDLFFGNTIYF
TRBD2,TRBJ2-7,TRBV9,.,TGTGCCAGCAGCGTAGGCGGGAGGGCCAACGAGCAGTACTTC,CASSVGGRANEQYF
.,TRBJ1-1,TRBV28,.,TGTGCCAGCAGTCAGGGGATGTTTGACACTGAAGCTTTCTTT,CASSQGMFDTEAFF
TRBD1,TRBJ1-1,TRBV6-5,.,TGTGCCAGCACCGTACCAAGGGGGCACACTGAAGCTTTCTTT,CASTVPRGHTEAFF
.,TRBJ1-1,TRBV5-1,once,TGCGCCAGCAGCCCAGAGTACGACAGCACTGAAGCTTTCTTT,CASSPEYDSTEAFF
TRBD1,TRBJ2-3,TRBV27,.,TGTGCCAGCAGTCTTCGACAGGGGTGGGGGGCAGATACGCAGTATTTT,CASSLRQGWGADTQYF
TRBD1,TRBJ2-7,TRBV19,few,TGTGCCAGTAGTGTGACAGGGACCTACGAGCAGTACTTC,CASSVTGTYEQYF
.,TRBJ1-2,TRBV7-2,once,TGTGCCAGCAGCTTAGGGCGCTATGGCTACACCTTC,CASSLGRYGYTF
TRBD1,TRBJ2-7,TRBV10-3,.,TGTGCCATCAGTGGGGTGACAGGGATGGACGAGCAGTACTTC,CAISGVTGMDEQYF
.,TRBJ2-5,TRBV30,.,TGTTCATCTTCGAGGGCCCAACGGGAGACCCAGTACTTC,CSSSRAQRETQYF
.,TRBJ2-1,TRBV6-5,.,TGTGCCAGCAGTTCATTAGGGGCGGACAATGAGCAGTTCTTC,CASSSLGADNEQFF
.,TRBJ2-3,TRBV7-8,.,TGTGCCAGCAGCTTAGTTTTTAGGACGGATACGCAGTATTTT,CASSLVFRTDTQYF
TRBD2,TRBJ2-1,TRBV7-8,.,TGTGCCAGCAGCATCCTCTCTAATAGCGGGCCTTACAATGAGCAGTTCTTC,CASSILSNSGPYNEQFF
.,TRBJ1-2,TRBV3-1/TRBV3-2,.,TGTGCCAGCAGCCAAGGAAATTCGCGGGGTGGCTACACCTTC,CASSQGNSRGGYTF
TRBD2,TRBJ2-1,TRBV7-6,few,TGTGCCAGCAGCTTAGCACTAGCGGGAGGGCCAGGGGTGAATGAGCAGTTCTTC,CASSLALAGGPGVNEQFF
TRBD2,TRBJ2-5,TRBV3-1/TRBV3-2,.,TGTGCCAGCAGCCAAGATTTGACTAGCGGGGAGACCCAGTACTTC,CASSQDLTSGETQYF
.,TRBJ2-3,TRBV28,.,TGTGCCAGCAGTCCTCCGGGGAGTCGGGGCACAGATACGCAGTATTTT,CASSPPGSRGTDTQYF
.,TRBJ1-1,TRBV19,few,TGTGCCAGTAGTATAAGTGAGGACACTGAAGCTTTCTTT,CASSISEDTEAFF
TRBD1,TRBJ2-2,TRBV4-3,once,TGCGCCAGCAGCCAAGAATCTCCTTATGGGACAGGGGGCCACGGGGAGCTGTTTTTT,CASSQESPYGTGGHGELFF
TRBD1,TRBJ2-1,TRBV19,.,TGTGCCAGTAGTATATCTCCAGGGGGTTCCTACAATGAGCAGTTCTTC,CASSISPGGSYNEQFF
.,TRBJ1-2,TRBV15,once,TGTGCCACCAGCCAGATCGGGCGGTTAAGTCTTGGCTACACCTTC,CATSQIGRLSLGYTF
.,TRBJ1-4,TRBV6-5,.,TGTGCCAGCAGCAGAAAGCTTCAGGGGGAAAAACTGTTTTTT,CASSRKLQGEKLFF
.,TRBJ2-7,TRBV5-6,.,TGTGCCAGCAGAGGGGAGGGGGGGTCCTACGAGCAGTACTTC,CASRGEGGSYEQYF
.,TRBJ2-3,TRBV7-8,.,TGTGCCAGCAGCGCACAGGGACGAGATACGCAGTATTTT,CASSAQGRDTQYF
TRBD1,TRBJ1-2,TRBV4-1,.,TGCGCCAGCAGCCAAAGACTTTTGCTACCAAGGGACAGGCTCGGAGAAGGCTACACCTTC,CASSQRLLLPRDRLGEGYTF
.,TRBJ1-5,TRBV6-6,.,TGTGCCAGCAGTTACTCGAGAGACGAGAATCAGCCCCAGCATTTT,CASSYSRDENQPQHF
TRBD2,TRBJ2-7,TRBV11-2,.,TGTGCCAGCAGCTTAGATCGGGGGGTTGGGCTAGCGGGACTTGGTTACGAGCAGTACTTC,CASSLDRGVGLAGLGYEQYF
.,TRBJ1-3,TRBV19,.,TGTGCCAGTCAGGACAGCACCTCTGGAAACACCATATATTTT,CASQDSTSGNTIYF
TRBD2,TRBJ2-3,TRBV5-1,once,TGCGCCAGCAGCTCCGGGACTAGCGGGGATACGCAGTATTTT,CASSSGTSGDTQYF